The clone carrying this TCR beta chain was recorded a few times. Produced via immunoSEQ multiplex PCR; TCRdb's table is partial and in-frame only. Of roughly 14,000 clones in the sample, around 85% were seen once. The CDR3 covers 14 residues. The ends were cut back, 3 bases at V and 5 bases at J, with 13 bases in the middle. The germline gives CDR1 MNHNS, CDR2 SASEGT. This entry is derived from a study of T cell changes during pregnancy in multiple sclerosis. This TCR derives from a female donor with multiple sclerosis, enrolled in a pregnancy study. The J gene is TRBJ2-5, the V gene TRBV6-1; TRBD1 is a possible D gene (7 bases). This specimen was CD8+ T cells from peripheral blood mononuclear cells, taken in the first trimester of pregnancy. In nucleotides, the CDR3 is TGTGCCAGCAGTGACAGGGGGGTTGGTGAGACCCAGTACTTC. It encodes CASSDRGVGETQYF.